This T cell receptor (beta chain) was sequenced for a study of beta chain features in type 1 diabetes. The overall study: Cell yields, age and gender were similar between patients and healthy donors.

CD45RO/CCR7/CD25/CD127/CD95/CD27 separated CD4+ naive, central memory, regulatory and stem cell-like memory cells by sorting. Findings and caveats of the study: No resolution was reached here on whether HLA type influences TCRB rearrangement. There was a moderate but significant shortening of TCRB CDR3s in all four CD4+ subsets of Type 1 diabetes patients.

The CDR3 extends over 16 amino acids. Trimming stripped 1 base from V and 4 bases from J, with 13 bases between. Germline V lookup: CDR1 MDHEN, CDR2 SYDVKM. This clone was seen more than once but under ten times. Its antigen is as yet unknown. The whole isolated RNA underwent reverse transcription, so sequencing captured expressed TCRB transcripts. Data came from immunoSEQ multiplex PCR; TCRdb stores just in-frame clones and leaves some out. The table has roughly 400,000 clones, around a tenth seen once. The sample comprised central memory CD4+ T cells from blood. This chain connects TRBV28 to TRBJ1-4; tentatively, D is TRBD1 (6 bases). The receptor comes from a man aged 30 to 45 with type 1 diabetes. The CDR3 spells CASSLYSGTSNEKLFF. The CDR3, as DNA: TGTGCCAGCAGTTTATACTCCGGGACAAGTAATGAAAAACTGTTTTTT. Complete variable domain (other parts from reference TRBV28 and TRBJ1-4): DVKVTQSSRYLVKRTGEKVFLECVQDMDHENMFWYRQDPGLGLRLIYFSYDVKMKEKGDIPEGYSVSREKKERFSLILESASTNQTSMYLCASSLYSGTSNEKLFFGSGTQLSVL.